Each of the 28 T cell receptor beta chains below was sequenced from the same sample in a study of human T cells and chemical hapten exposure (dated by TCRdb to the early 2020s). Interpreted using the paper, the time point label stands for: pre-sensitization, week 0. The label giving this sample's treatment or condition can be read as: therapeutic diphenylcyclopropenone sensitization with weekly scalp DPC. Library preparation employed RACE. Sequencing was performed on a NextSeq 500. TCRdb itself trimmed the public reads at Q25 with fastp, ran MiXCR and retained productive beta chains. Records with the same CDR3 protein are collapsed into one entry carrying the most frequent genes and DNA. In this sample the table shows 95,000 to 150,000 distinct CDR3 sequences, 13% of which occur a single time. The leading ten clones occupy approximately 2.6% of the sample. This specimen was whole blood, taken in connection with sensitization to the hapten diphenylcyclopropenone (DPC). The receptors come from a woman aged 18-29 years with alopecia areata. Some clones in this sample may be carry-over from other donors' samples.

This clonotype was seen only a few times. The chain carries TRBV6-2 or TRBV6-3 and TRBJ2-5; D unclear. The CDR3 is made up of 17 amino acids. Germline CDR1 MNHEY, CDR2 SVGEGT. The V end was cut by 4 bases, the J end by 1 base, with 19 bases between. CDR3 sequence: CASSSPFRGLRQETQYF. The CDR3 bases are TGTGCCAGCAGTTCCCCCTTTCGTGGGCTGCGCCAAGAGACCCAGTACTTC.

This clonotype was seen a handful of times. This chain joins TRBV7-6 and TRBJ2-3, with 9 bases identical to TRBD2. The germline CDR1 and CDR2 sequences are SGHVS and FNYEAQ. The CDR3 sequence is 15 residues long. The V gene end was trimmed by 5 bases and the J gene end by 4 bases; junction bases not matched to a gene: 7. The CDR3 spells CASSKSGGPSDTQYF. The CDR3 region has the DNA TGTGCCAGCAGCAAGAGCGGGGGGCCCTCAGATACGCAGTATTTT.

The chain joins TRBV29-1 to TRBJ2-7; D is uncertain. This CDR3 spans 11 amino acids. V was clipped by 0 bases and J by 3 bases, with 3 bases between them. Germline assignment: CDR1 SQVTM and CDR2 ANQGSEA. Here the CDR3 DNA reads TGCAGCGTTGAAGAAAGCTACGAGCAGTACTTC. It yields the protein CSVEESYEQYF.

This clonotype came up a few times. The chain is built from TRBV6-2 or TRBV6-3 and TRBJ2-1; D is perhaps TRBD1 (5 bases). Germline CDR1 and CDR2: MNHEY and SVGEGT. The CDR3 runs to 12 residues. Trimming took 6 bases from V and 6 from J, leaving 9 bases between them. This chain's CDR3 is CASSQGRNEQFF. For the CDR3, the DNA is TGTGCCAGCAGCCAGGGTCGCAATGAGCAGTTCTTC.

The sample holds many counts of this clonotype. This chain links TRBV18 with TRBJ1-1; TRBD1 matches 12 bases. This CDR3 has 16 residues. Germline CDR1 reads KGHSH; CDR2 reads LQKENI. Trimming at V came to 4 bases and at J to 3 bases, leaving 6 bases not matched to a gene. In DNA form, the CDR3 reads TGTGCCAGCTCACAACGGGACAGGGGGCCCTACACTGAAGCTTTCTTT. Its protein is CASSQRDRGPYTEAFF.

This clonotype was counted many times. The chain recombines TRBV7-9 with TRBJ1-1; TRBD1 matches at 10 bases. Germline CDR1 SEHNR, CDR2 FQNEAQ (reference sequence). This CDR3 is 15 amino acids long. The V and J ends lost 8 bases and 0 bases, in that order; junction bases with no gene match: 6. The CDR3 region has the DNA TGTGCCAGCGAGAGGGACAGGGGCATGAACACTGAAGCTTTCTTT. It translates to CASERDRGMNTEAFF.

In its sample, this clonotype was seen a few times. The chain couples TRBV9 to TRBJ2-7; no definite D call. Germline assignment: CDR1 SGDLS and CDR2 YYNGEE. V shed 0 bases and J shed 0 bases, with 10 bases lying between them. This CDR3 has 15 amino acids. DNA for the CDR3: TGTGCCAGCAGCGTAGGGACGGACCCCTCCTACGAGCAGTACTTC. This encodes CASSVGTDPSYEQYF.

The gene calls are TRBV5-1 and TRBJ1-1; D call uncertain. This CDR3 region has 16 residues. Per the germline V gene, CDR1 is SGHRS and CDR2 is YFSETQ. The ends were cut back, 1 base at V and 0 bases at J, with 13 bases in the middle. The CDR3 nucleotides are TGCGCCAGCAGCTTGTCCCGTGTTACGATGAACACTGAAGCTTTCTTT. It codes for CASSLSRVTMNTEAFF.

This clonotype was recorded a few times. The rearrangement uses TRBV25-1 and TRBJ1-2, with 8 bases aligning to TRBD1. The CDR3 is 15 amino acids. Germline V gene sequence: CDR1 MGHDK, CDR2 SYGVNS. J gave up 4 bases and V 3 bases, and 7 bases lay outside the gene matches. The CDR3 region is CASSDSPGGGYGYTF. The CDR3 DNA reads TGTGCCAGCAGTGATTCTCCAGGGGGCGGCTATGGCTACACCTTC.

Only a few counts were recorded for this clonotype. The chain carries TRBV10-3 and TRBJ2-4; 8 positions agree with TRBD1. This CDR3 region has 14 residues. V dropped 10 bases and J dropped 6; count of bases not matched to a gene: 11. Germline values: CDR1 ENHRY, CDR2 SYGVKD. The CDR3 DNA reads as TGTGCCACCTTCTCAGGGGGCGAGGGAAACATTCAGTACTTC. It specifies CATFSGGEGNIQYF.

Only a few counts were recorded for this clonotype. The DNA of the CDR3 is TGTGCCAGCAGCTTACAGGGGGGCAATGAGCAGTTCTTC. This translates into CASSLQGGNEQFF. The chain combines TRBV7-2 with TRBJ2-1; D is perhaps TRBD1 (7 bases). The CDR3 consists of 13 residues. Germline V lookup: CDR1 SGHTA, CDR2 FQGNSA. The V end lost 2 bases, the J end lost 6 bases, and 8 bases lay between the germline ends.

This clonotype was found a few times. The CDR3 region has the DNA TGTGCCTGGAGTGTGCCGACAGGGGAAGATGGCTACACCTTC. It codes for CAWSVPTGEDGYTF. The chain has TRBV30 and TRBJ1-2, with TRBD1 matching 8 bases. V trimming: 0 bases; J trimming: 6 bases; junction bases outside the gene matches: 6. This CDR3 has 14 amino acids. Germline lookup yields CDR1 GTSNPN and CDR2 SVGIG (reference sequence).

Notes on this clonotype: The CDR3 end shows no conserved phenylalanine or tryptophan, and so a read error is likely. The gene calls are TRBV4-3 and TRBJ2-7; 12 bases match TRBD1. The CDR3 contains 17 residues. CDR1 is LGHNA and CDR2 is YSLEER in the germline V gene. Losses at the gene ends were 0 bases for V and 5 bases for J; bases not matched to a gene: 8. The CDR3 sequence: CASSQESPGQGADEQYL. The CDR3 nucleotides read TGCGCCAGCAGCCAAGAGTCGCCGGGACAGGGGGCCGACGAGCAGTACCTC.

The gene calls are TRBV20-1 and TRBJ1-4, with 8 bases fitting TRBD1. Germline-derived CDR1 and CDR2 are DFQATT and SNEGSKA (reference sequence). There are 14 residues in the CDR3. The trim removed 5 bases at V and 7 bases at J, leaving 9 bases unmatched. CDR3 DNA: TGCAGTGCTCCCCGGACAGGGTCGGGTGAAAAACTGTTTTTT. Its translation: CSAPRTGSGEKLFF.

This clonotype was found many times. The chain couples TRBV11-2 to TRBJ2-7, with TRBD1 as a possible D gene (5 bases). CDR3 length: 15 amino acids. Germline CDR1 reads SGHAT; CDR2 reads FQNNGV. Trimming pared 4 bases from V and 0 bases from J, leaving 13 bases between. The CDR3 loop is CASSSTDSPSYEQYF. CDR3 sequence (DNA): TGTGCCAGCAGCTCCACCGACAGTCCCTCCTACGAGCAGTACTTC.

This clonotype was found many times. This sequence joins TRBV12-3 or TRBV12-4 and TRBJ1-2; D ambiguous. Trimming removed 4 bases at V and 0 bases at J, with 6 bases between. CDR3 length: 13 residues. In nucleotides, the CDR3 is TGTGCCAGCAGTTCCTTGCCTAACTATGGCTACACCTTC. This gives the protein CASSSLPNYGYTF.

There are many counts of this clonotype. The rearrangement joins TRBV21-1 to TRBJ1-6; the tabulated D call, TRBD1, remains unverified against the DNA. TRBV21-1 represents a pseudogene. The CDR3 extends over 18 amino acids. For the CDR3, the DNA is TGTGCCAGCAGCAAGGACGGGACACGGAGCTCCTATAATTCACCCCTCCACTTT. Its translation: CASSKDGTRSSYNSPLHF.

CDR3 coding DNA: TGTGCTTCCGCGCAAACCTACAATGAGCAGTTCTTC. This sequence encodes CASAQTYNEQFF. This chain joins TRBV11-2 and TRBJ2-1; D unclear. This CDR3 is 12 amino acids long. Germline-derived CDR1 and CDR2 are SGHAT and FQNNGV.

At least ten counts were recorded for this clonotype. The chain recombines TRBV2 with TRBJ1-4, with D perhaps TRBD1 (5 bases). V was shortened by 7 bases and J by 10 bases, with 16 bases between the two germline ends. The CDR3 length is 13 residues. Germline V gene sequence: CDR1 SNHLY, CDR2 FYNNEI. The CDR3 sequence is CASTRESGGKLFF. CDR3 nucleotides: TGTGCCAGCACTCGGGAGTCGGGGGGAAAACTGTTTTTT. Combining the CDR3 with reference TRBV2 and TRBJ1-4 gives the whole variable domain EPEVTQTPSHQVTQMGQEVILRCVPISNHLYFYWYRQILGQKVEFLVSFYNNEISEKSEIFDDQFSVERPDGSNFTLKIRSTKLEDSAMYFCASTRESGGKLFFGSGTQLSVL.

The CDR3 nucleotides are TGTGCCAGCAGTGCCGGCATTCGAAATCAGCCCCAGCATTTT. Its translation is CASSAGIRNQPQHF. The rearrangement joins TRBV6-2 or TRBV6-3 to TRBJ1-5; no clear D. Germline assignment: CDR1 MNHEY and CDR2 SVGEGT. The V gene lost 5 bases and the J gene lost 4 bases, with 12 bases spanning the gap. The CDR3 loop spans 14 amino acids.

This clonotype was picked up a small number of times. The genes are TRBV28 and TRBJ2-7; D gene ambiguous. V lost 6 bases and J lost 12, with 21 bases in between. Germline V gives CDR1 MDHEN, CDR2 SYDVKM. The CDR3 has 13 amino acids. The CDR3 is CASSSPSAPRRYF. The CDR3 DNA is TGTGCCAGCAGCTCACCTTCGGCTCCCCGGCGGTACTTC.

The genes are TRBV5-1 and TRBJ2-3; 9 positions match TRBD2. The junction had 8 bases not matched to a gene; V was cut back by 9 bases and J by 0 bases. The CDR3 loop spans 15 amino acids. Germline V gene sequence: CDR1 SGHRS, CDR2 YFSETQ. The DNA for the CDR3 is TGCGCCACCACCCTAGCGGGACTAAGCACAGATACGCAGTATTTT. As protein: CATTLAGLSTDTQYF.

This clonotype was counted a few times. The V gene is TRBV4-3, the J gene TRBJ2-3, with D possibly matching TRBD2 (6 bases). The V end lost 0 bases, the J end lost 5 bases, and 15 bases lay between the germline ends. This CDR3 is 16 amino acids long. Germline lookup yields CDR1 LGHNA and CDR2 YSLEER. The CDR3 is CASSQDWASEQDTQYF. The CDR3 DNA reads TGCGCCAGCAGCCAAGATTGGGCTAGCGAACAAGATACGCAGTATTTT.

CDR3 nucleotide sequence: TGTGCCAGCAGCCCCGTAGACAGGGGCGGTAATCAGCCCCAGCATTTT. It encodes CASSPVDRGGNQPQHF. The chain employs TRBV7-2 and TRBJ1-5; 8 bases map to TRBD1. The junction had 10 bases not matched to a gene; V was cut back by 5 bases and J by 4 bases. There are 16 residues in the CDR3. CDR1 SGHTA and CDR2 FQGNSA come from the germline V gene.

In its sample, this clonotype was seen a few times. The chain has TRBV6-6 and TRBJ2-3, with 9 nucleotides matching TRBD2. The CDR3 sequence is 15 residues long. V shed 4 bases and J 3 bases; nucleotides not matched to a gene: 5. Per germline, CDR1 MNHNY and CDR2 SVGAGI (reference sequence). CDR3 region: CASSFLAGTTDTQYF. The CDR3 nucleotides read TGTGCCAGCAGTTTCCTAGCGGGGACTACAGATACGCAGTATTTT.

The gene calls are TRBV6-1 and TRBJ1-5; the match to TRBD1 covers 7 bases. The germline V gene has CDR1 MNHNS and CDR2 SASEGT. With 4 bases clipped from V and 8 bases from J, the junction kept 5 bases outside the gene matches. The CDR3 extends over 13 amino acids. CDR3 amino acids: CASSAGQLKPQHF. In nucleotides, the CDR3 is TGTGCCAGCAGTGCGGGACAGTTGAAGCCCCAGCATTTT.

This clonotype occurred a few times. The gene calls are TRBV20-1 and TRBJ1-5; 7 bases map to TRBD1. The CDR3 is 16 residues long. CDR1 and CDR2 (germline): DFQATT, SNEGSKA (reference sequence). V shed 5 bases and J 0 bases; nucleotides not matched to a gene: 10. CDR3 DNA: TGCAGTGCTGTCCCGGGACAGATCCCTAGCAATCAGCCCCAGCATTTT. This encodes CSAVPGQIPSNQPQHF.

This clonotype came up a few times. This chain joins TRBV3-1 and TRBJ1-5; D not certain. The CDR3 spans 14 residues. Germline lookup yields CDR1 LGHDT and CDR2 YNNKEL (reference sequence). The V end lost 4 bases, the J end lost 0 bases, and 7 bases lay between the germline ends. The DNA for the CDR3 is TGTGCCAGCAGCCGTTACGTTAGCAATCAGCCCCAGCATTTT. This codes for CASSRYVSNQPQHF.